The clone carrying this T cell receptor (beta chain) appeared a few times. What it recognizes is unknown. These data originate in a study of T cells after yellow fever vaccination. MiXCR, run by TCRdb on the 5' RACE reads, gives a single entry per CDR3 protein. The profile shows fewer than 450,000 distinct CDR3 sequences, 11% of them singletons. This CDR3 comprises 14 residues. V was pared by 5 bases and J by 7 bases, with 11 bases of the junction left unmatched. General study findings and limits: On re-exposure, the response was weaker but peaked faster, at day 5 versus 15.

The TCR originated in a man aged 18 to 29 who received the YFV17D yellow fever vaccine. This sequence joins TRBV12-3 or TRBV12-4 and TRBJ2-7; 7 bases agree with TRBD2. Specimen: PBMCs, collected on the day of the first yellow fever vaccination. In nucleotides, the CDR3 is TGTGCCAGCAGTGGAGGATTCAGGCGGGGGGAGCAGTACTTC. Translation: CASSGGFRRGEQYF.